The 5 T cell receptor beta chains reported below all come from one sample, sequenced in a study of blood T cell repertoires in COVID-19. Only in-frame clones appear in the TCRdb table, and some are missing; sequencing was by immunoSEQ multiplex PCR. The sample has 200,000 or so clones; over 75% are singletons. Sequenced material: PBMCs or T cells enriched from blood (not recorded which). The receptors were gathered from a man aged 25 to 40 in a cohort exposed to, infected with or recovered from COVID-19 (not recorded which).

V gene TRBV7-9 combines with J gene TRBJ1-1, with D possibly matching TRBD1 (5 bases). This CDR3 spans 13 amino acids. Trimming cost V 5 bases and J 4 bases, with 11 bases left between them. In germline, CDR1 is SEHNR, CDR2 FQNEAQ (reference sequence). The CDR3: CASSPPTGTEAFF. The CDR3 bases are TGTGCCAGCAGCCCTCCTACAGGCACTGAAGCTTTCTTT. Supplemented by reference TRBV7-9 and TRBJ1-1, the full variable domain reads DTGVSQNPRHKITKRGQNVTFRCDPISEHNRLYWYRQTLGQGPEFLTYFQNEAQLEKSRLLSDRFSAERPKGSFSTLEIQRTEQGDSAMYLCASSPPTGTEAFFGQGTRLTVV.

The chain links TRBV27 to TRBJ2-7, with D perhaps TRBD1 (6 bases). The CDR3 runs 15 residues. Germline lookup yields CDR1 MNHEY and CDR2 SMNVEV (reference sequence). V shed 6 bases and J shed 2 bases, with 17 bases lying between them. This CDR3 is CASSQRGMAPYEQYF. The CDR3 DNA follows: TGTGCCAGCAGCCAAAGGGGGATGGCTCCCTACGAGCAGTACTTC.

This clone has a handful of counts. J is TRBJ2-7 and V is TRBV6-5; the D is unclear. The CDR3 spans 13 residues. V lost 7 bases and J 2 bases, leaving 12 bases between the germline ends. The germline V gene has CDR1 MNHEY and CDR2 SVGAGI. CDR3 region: CASTGGTPYEQYF. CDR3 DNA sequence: TGTGCCAGCACCGGCGGTACTCCCTACGAGCAGTACTTC.

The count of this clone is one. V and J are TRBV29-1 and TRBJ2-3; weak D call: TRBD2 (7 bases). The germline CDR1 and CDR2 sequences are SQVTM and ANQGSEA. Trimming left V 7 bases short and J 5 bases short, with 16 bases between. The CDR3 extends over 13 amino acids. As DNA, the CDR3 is TGCAGCGCCCGGGGGCTAGCGGTAGATACGCAGTATTTT. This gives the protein CSARGLAVDTQYF.

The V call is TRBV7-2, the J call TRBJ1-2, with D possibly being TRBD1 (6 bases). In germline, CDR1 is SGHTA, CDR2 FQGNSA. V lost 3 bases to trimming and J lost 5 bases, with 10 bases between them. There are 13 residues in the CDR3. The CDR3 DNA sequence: TGTGCCAGCAGCTTGGACAGTGGGTATGGCTACACCTTC. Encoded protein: CASSLDSGYGYTF.